These 26 T cell receptor beta chains share one sample of origin, sequenced in a study of T-cell memory formation after mild COVID-19. MiXCR, run by TCRdb on the 5' RACE reads, gives a single entry per CDR3 protein. The sample contains about 34,000 distinct CDR3 sequences, 7% to 8% of which appear only once. Sequenced sample: PBMCs or a T cell subset sorted from them (not recorded which). These receptors were collected from a man aged 18-30 years who had mild COVID-19 (a few samples of this study predate the infection). Cell type and time point are not known.

This clonotype was recorded at least ten times. The rearrangement joins TRBV7-3 to TRBJ2-3, with a possible D match to TRBD1 (6 bases). CDR1 is SGHTA and CDR2 is FQGTGA in the germline V gene. The V gene lost 2 bases and the J gene lost 7 bases, with 13 bases spanning the gap. This CDR3 has 14 residues. The DNA for the CDR3 is TGTGCCAGCAGCTTATCCGGGACAACGAATACGCAGTATTTT. Translation gives CASSLSGTTNTQYF. The full variable domain, with the rest looked up from reference TRBV7-3 and TRBJ2-3, is GAGVSQTPSNKVTEKGKYVELRCDPISGHTALYWYRQSLGQGPEFLIYFQGTGAADDSGLPNDRFFAVRPEGSVSTLKIQRTERGDSAVYLCASSLSGTTNTQYFGPGTRLTVL.

The chain recombines TRBV4-1 with TRBJ2-7; TRBD2 agrees at 14 bases. J lost 4 bases, V lost 3 bases, and 8 bases had no gene match. The CDR3 contains 17 residues. The germline V gene encodes CDR1 MGHRA and CDR2 YSYEKL. CDR3 sequence (DNA): TGCGCCAGCAGCCATGCAAGACTAGCGGGGGGGCAGTACGAGCAGTACTTC. Amino acids: CASSHARLAGGQYEQYF.

This clonotype was seen at least ten times. The rearrangement links TRBV27 to TRBJ2-3; TRBD2 matches at 10 bases. Germline CDR1 is MNHEY and CDR2 is SMNVEV (reference sequence). Germline trimming cut 7 bases from V and 1 base from J; bases unmatched to any gene: 17. The CDR3 has 19 amino acids. In DNA, the CDR3 is TGTGCCAGCACCCTGAAGGGGGAACTAGCGGGACGTCGCACAGATACGCAGTATTTT. Translating gives CASTLKGELAGRRTDTQYF.

CDR3 region: CASSLGLADYNEQFF. CDR3 in DNA: TGTGCCAGCAGCTTGGGACTAGCAGACTACAATGAGCAGTTCTTC. The V call is TRBV11-2, the J call TRBJ2-1, with 9 bases matching TRBD2. CDR3 size: 15 residues. Germline V CDR1 and CDR2: SGHAT, FQNNGV. V lost 3 bases and J lost 3; bases outside the gene matches: 3.

This clonotype was found many times. V is TRBV21-1 and J is TRBJ2-7; the D call TRBD1 from the table was never checked on the DNA. TRBV21-1 is a pseudogene. This CDR3 comprises 13 residues. The CDR3 sequence: CASSRQDSYEQYF. CDR3 nucleotide sequence: TGTGCCAGCAGTCGACAGGATTCCTACGAGCAGTACTTC.

This clonotype was counted many times. The chain combines TRBV5-4 with TRBJ2-3; possible D gene TRBD1, 6 bases. Germline V gene sequence: CDR1 SGHNT, CDR2 YYREEE (reference sequence). The CDR3 sequence is 16 residues long. V shed 0 bases and J shed 2 bases, with 13 bases lying between them. CDR3 sequence (DNA): TGTGCCAGCAGCTTGGTACTGGCAGGGGACACAGATACGCAGTATTTT. It codes for CASSLVLAGDTDTQYF.

This clonotype was detected only a few times. V is TRBV12-5 and J is TRBJ2-6; D gene ambiguous. The CDR3 extends over 15 amino acids. Trimming removed 7 bases from V and 2 bases from J, with 12 bases in between. Germline values: CDR1 LGHNT, CDR2 FRNRAP. The DNA of the CDR3 is TGTGCTAGTGTGAATAAGGGCCCTGGGGCCAACGTCCTGACTTTC. As protein: CASVNKGPGANVLTF.

In its sample, this clonotype was seen many times. The CDR3 bases are TGTGCCAGCAGCCAAAGAGCGCAAGAGACCCAGTACTTC. Amino acids: CASSQRAQETQYF. The gene calls are TRBV3-1 and TRBJ2-5; D remains ambiguous. The V end lost 2 bases, the J end lost 2 bases, and 6 bases lay between the germline ends. CDR1 is LGHDT, CDR2 YNNKEL, per germline (reference sequence). The length of the CDR3 is 13 residues.

The CDR3 protein is CASSLLNNEQFF. The CDR3 nucleotides are TGTGCCAGCAGCCTTTTGAACAATGAGCAGTTCTTC. The chain links TRBV28 to TRBJ2-1; D unresolved. Germline V lookup: CDR1 MDHEN, CDR2 SYDVKM. This CDR3 contains 12 residues. V lost 6 bases, J lost 5 bases, and 8 bases lay in between.

The chain is built from TRBV6-6 and TRBJ1-1; D possibly corresponds to TRBD1 (5 bases). Trimming stripped 2 bases from V and 7 bases from J, with 20 bases between. This CDR3 spans 16 amino acids. CDR1 is MNHNY, CDR2 SVGAGI, per germline (reference sequence). This CDR3 reads CASSYLLWGREDEAFF. DNA of the CDR3: TGTGCCAGCAGTTACCTATTATGGGGCAGGGAGGATGAAGCTTTCTTT.

The rearrangement joins TRBV12-3 or TRBV12-4 to TRBJ2-3; 8 nucleotides line up with TRBD1. Trimming at V came to 1 base and at J to 3 bases, leaving 3 bases not matched to a gene. CDR3 length: 15 residues. CDR3 sequence reads: CASSLGTGITDTQYF. CDR3 DNA: TGTGCCAGCAGTTTAGGGACAGGGATAACAGATACGCAGTATTTT.

The rearrangement links TRBV6-1 to TRBJ2-2, with D uncertain. Trimming stripped 0 bases from V and 8 bases from J, with 10 bases between. The CDR3 extends over 14 amino acids. From germline, CDR1 is MNHNS and CDR2 SASEGT. CDR3 in DNA: TGTGCCAGCAGTGAAGCGCAAAATGAGGGGGAGCTGTTTTTT. This translates into CASSEAQNEGELFF.

The V call is TRBV4-2, the J call TRBJ2-2; 7 nucleotides agree with TRBD2. V shed 0 bases, J shed 3 bases, and the junction held 4 bases outside the gene matches. The germline gives CDR1 LGHNA, CDR2 YNFKEQ. This CDR3 comprises 16 residues. CDR3 nucleotides: TGTGCCAGCAGCCAAGATGGCGGGAGCTACACCGGGGAGCTGTTTTTT. Residues: CASSQDGGSYTGELFF.

This clonotype was counted ten times or more. The chain couples TRBV4-3 to TRBJ1-6; TRBD1 agrees at 9 bases. CDR3 length: 16 amino acids. Germline values: CDR1 LGHNA, CDR2 YSLEER. V was clipped by 5 bases and J by 9 bases; unmatched bases: 11. CDR3 protein: CASSSAFPGQGSPLHF. The CDR3 DNA reads TGCGCCAGCAGCTCAGCATTCCCGGGACAGGGTTCACCCCTCCACTTT.

V is TRBV5-6 and J is TRBJ1-4; 7 bases align to TRBD1. CDR1 SGHDT and CDR2 YYEEEE come from the germline V gene. The trim removed 2 bases at V and 8 bases at J, leaving 6 bases unmatched. The CDR3 sequence is 14 residues long. CDR3 sequence (DNA): TGTGCCAGCAGCTTCGGCAGGGGGTACGAAAAACTGTTTTTT. This codes for CASSFGRGYEKLFF.

This clonotype was recorded many times. CDR3 amino acids: CASSVYLGDTQYF. In DNA form, the CDR3 reads TGTGCCAGCAGCGTTTATCTAGGGGATACGCAGTATTTT. The V and J genes are TRBV9 and TRBJ2-3, with no clear D. Trimming took 2 bases from V and 6 from J, leaving 10 bases between them. Germline CDR1 SGDLS, CDR2 YYNGEE. The CDR3 runs 13 residues.

The V and J genes are TRBV6-2 or TRBV6-3 and TRBJ2-2; 8 bases map to TRBD2. The junction had 3 bases not matched to a gene; V was cut back by 0 bases and J by 0 bases. The CDR3 totals 17 residues. Germline CDR1 MNHEY, CDR2 SVGEGT. The CDR3 DNA reads as TGTGCCAGCAGTTACTCGTCAGCGGGGGCGAACACCGGGGAGCTGTTTTTT. Protein sequence: CASSYSSAGANTGELFF.

This clonotype was recorded at least ten times. CDR3 loop: CASSSTSGGASDTQYF. CDR3 DNA: TGTGCCAGCAGCTCTACTAGCGGGGGGGCCTCAGATACGCAGTATTTT. V usage is TRBV7-2 and J usage is TRBJ2-3; 13 bases align to TRBD2. V shed 4 bases, J shed 4 bases, and the junction held 5 bases outside the gene matches. The germline V gene has CDR1 SGHTA and CDR2 FQGNSA. The CDR3 consists of 16 residues.

V is TRBV5-4 and J is TRBJ2-3; the match to TRBD2 covers 13 bases. In germline, CDR1 is SGHNT, CDR2 YYREEE (reference sequence). J lost 1 base, V lost 4 bases, and 3 bases had no gene match. The CDR3 has 16 amino acids. The CDR3 DNA follows: TGTGCCAGCAGCACAGGACTAGCGGGGGGCACAGATACGCAGTATTTT. It yields the protein CASSTGLAGGTDTQYF.

This clonotype was seen many times. V usage is TRBV5-1 and J usage is TRBJ2-7; 11 bases line up with TRBD1. Per germline, CDR1 SGHRS and CDR2 YFSETQ. Losses at the gene ends were 3 bases for V and 3 bases for J; bases not matched to a gene: 5. CDR3 size: 15 residues. In DNA form, the CDR3 reads TGCGCCAGCAGCTGTCGGGACAGGGGGATCTACGAGCAGTACGTC. The encoded protein is CASSCRDRGIYEQYV.

This clonotype appeared many times. J is TRBJ1-1 and V is TRBV5-1, with no clear D. The CDR3 is 16 amino acids. The germline V and J ends were trimmed by 3 bases and 0 bases, with 15 bases remaining between them. The germline V gene has CDR1 SGHRS and CDR2 YFSETQ. CDR3 sequence: CASSSSFSRMNTEAFF. CDR3 DNA sequence: TGCGCCAGCAGCTCCTCGTTTAGCCGGATGAACACTGAAGCTTTCTTT.

This clonotype was counted at least ten times. The chain is built from TRBV4-1 and TRBJ2-1; 9 nucleotides align to TRBD2. The germline gives CDR1 MGHRA, CDR2 YSYEKL. This CDR3 contains 16 residues. V was clipped by 1 base and J by 8 bases; unmatched bases: 9. This CDR3 reads CASSQVVAGGPYEQFF. The DNA of the CDR3 is TGCGCCAGCAGCCAAGTGGTGGCGGGGGGGCCCTATGAGCAGTTCTTC.

This clonotype was observed at least ten times. The rearrangement links TRBV18 to TRBJ1-4; D is unresolved. CDR1 is KGHSH and CDR2 is LQKENI in the germline V gene. V was clipped by 2 bases and J by 4 bases, with 5 bases between them. This CDR3 has 13 residues. CDR3 region: CASSPNSNEKLFF. The CDR3 nucleotides read TGTGCCAGCTCACCAAACAGTAATGAAAAACTGTTTTTT.

This clonotype was seen at least ten times. V usage is TRBV3-1 and J usage is TRBJ2-1; 8 nucleotides match TRBD2. Germline V gene lookup returns CDR1 LGHDT and CDR2 YNNKEL (reference sequence). Trimming at V came to 3 bases and at J to 7 bases, leaving 5 bases not matched to a gene. CDR3 length: 14 amino acids. CDR3 sequence reads: CASSQRGAGNEQFF. The CDR3 DNA follows: TGTGCCAGCAGCCAGCGGGGGGCCGGGAATGAGCAGTTCTTC.

In its sample, this clonotype was seen many times. J is TRBJ1-1 and V is TRBV20-1; D may be TRBD1 (5 bases). This CDR3 has 16 residues. V lost 2 bases and J 2 bases, leaving 18 bases between the germline ends. Germline loops: CDR1 DFQATT, CDR2 SNEGSKA (reference sequence). This CDR3 reads CSARLPLTDLNTEAFF. Here the CDR3 DNA reads TGCAGTGCTAGACTCCCCTTGACAGATCTCAACACTGAAGCTTTCTTT.

This clonotype has a count of ten or more. The rearrangement links TRBV12-3 or TRBV12-4 to TRBJ2-3, with a tentative D call TRBD2 (6 bases). CDR3 length equals 16 residues. V was clipped by 4 bases and J by 4 bases, with 18 bases between them. CDR3 nucleotide sequence: TGTGCCAGCAGTTCCTTCCTAGCGATCGGCGCAGATACGCAGTATTTT. Residues: CASSSFLAIGADTQYF.